This section outlines one TCR beta chain sequence together with its context. The sample belongs to a study of blood T cell repertoires in COVID-19. Whole-study context: Samples taken during acute and convalescent COVID-19 were collected in the United States, Italy and Spain. T cells, B-cell-depleted T cells, or PBMCs provided the cDNA or gDNA that served as material.

Source study methods: For nucleated cells, counts were estimated from reference gene primer amplification. Using immunoSEQ multiplex PCR, the repertoire was profiled, and TCRdb retains in-frame clones only, with some absent. The DNA gave D and trimming, while V, J and clone size come from that table. Found here are 100,000 to 150,000 clones, just over 70% of them singletons; the top ten hold about 0.85%. Sequencing input: peripheral blood. The sequence derives from a human donor with acute or convalescent COVID-19. The donor label of this sample is uncertain.

The CDR3 DNA reads TGTGCCAGCAGCTCGGGACTAGCGGTAAGCTCCTACAATGAGCAGTTCTTC. Its protein product is CASSSGLAVSSYNEQFF. This rearrangement joins TRBV5-6 to TRBJ2-1, with TRBD2 matching over 11 bases. Germline-derived CDR1 and CDR2 are SGHDT and YYEEEE. V was clipped by 3 bases and J by 0 bases; unmatched bases: 5. The CDR3 contains 17 residues.